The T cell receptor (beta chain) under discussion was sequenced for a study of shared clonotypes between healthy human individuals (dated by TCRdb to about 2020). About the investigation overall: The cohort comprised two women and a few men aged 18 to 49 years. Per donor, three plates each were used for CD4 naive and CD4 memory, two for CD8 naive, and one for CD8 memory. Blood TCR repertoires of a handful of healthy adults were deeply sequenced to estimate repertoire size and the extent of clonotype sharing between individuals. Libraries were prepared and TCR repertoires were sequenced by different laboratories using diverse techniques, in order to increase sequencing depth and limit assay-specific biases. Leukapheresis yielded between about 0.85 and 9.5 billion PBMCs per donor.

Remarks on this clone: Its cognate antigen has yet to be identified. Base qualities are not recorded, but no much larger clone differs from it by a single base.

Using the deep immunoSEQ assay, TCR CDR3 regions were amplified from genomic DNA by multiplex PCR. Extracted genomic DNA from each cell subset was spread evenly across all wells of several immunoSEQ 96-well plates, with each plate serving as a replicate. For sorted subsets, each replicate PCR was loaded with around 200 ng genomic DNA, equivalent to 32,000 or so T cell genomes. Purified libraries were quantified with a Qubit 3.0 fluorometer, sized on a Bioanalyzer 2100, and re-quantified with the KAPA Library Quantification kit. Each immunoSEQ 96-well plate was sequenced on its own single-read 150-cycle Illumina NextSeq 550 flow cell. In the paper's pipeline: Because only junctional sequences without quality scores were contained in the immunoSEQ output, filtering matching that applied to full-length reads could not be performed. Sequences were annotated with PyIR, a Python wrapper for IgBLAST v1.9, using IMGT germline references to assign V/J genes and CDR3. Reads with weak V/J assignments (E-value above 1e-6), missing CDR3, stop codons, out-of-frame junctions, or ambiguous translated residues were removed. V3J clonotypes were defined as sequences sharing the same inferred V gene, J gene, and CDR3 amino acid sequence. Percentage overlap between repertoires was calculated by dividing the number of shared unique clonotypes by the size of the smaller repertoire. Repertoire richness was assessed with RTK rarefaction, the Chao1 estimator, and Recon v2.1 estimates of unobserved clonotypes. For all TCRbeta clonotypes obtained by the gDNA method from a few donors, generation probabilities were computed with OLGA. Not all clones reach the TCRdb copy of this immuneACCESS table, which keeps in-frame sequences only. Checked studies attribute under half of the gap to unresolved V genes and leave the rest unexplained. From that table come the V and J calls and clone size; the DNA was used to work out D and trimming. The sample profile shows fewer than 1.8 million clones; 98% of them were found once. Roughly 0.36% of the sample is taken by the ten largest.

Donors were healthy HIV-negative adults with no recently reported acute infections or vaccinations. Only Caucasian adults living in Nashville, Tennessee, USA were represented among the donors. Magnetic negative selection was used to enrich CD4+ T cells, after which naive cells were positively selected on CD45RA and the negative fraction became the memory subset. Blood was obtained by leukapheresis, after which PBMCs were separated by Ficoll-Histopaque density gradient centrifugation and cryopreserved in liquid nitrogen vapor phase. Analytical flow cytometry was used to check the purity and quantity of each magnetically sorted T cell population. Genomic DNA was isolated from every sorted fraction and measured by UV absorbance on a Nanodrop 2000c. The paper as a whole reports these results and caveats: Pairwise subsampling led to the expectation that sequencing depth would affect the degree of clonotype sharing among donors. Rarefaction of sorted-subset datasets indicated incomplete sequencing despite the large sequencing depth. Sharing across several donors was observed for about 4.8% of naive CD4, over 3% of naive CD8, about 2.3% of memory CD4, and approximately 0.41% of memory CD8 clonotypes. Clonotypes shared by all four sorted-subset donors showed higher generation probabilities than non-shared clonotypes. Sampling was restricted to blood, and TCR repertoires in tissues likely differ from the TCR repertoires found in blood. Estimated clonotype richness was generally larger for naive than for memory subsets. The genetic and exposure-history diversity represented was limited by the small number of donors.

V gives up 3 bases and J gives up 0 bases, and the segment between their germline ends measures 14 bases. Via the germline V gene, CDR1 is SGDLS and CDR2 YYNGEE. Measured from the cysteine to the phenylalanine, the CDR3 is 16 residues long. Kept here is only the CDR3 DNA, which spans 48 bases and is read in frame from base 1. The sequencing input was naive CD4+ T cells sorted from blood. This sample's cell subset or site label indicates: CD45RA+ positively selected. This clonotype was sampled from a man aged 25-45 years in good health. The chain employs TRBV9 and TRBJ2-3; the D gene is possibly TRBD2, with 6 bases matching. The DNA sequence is TGTGCCAGCAGCGACCTAGCGTACCCTAGCACAGATACGCAGTATTTT. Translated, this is CASSDLAYPSTDTQYF.